This T cell receptor (beta chain) derives from a study of cytomegalovirus exposure and HLA in healthy donors. This table comes from immunoSEQ multiplex PCR, and its TCRdb copy is limited to in-frame clones, with some not included. The sample lists 160,000 or so clones, 70% to 90% seen once, with approximately 2.3% in the top ten. Notes on this clone: Its antigen is as yet unknown.

Broader study findings: Subsequent analysis found a tendency for first-cohort TCR clusters to co-occur within the 95 to 150 validation repertoires. Investigators reported 150 to 200 TCR beta chains as tied to cytomegalovirus.

CDR3 length: 13 residues. The germline V gene encodes CDR1 MNHNY and CDR2 SVGAGI (reference sequence). The V end lost 7 bases, the J end lost 4 bases, and 11 bases lay between the germline ends. This clonotype was sampled from a man aged 30-40 years in good health and CMV-seropositive. This sequence joins TRBV6-6 and TRBJ1-5; weak D call: TRBD1 (5 bases). The source material was PBMCs. This CDR3 reads CASIPGGNQPQHF. CDR3 in DNA: TGTGCCAGCATCCCGGGGGGGAATCAGCCCCAGCATTTT.